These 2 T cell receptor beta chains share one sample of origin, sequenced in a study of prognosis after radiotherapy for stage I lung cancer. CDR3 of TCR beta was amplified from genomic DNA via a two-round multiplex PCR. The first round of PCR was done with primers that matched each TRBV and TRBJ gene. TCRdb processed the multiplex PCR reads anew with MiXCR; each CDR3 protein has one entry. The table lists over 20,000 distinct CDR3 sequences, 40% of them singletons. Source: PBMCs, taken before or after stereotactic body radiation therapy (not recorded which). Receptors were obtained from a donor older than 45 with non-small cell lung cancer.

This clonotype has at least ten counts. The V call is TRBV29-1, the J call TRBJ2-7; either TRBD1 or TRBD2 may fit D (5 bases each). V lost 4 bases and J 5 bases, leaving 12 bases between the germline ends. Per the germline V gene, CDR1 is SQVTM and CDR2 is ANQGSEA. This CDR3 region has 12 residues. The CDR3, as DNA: TGCAGCGTTGTCGTCCAGGGAGACGAGCAGTACTTC. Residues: CSVVVQGDEQYF.

CDR3 sequence: CATSDGTSGRANEQFF. Written as DNA, the CDR3 is TGTGCCACCAGTGATGGGACTAGCGGGAGGGCCAATGAGCAGTTCTTC. J is TRBJ2-1 and V is TRBV24-1; 16 bases fit TRBD2. CDR1 and CDR2 from the germline V gene are KGHDR and SFDVKD. Trimming took 3 bases from V and 6 from J; bases not matched to a gene: 1. The CDR3 consists of 16 residues.